This TCR beta chain was captured in a study of blood T cell repertoires in COVID-19. Study details: Samples of COVID-19 (acute and convalescent) were obtained from the United States, Italy and Spain. PBMCs, B-cell-depleted T cells, or T cells were the source of the cDNA or gDNA that made up the material.

The germline V gene has CDR1 SGHRS and CDR2 YFSETQ. The CDR3 runs to 14 residues. V lost 4 bases and J lost 1, with 11 bases in between. This clone was seen once. Study processing details: Reference gene primers were amplified, and this amplification served to estimate nucleated cell counts. Profiling relied on immunoSEQ multiplex PCR, and the TCRdb table lists in-frame clones only, not all of them. V, J and clone size were drawn from that table, and D and trimming were deduced from the DNA. The repertoire holds approximately 300,000 clones, with around 89% as singletons. Specimen: peripheral blood. The gene calls are TRBV5-1 and TRBJ1-1; no clear D gene. The clonotype was recovered from a man aged 35 to 55 with acute or convalescent COVID-19. In nucleotides, the CDR3 is TGCGCCAGCAGCCCCTACGACACGAACACTGAAGCTTTCTTT. Protein: CASSPYDTNTEAFF.